A single sample gave rise to the 14 T cell receptor beta chains below, sequenced in a study of T cells in Graves' hyperthyroidism and ophthalmopathy. TCR beta CDR3 regions were amplified from RNA. The HTBI primer set was used in a first-round RT-PCR of the TCR CDR3. One entry per CDR3 protein, called by TCRdb with MiXCR from the multiplex PCR reads. The sample records under 200,000 distinct CDR3 sequences, 9.4% being singletons. Sequences were obtained from blood. The receptors derive from a woman aged 18-29 years with Graves' hyperthyroidism that later progressed to Graves' ophthalmopathy.

A word on this clonotype: A single base separates this from a much larger clone, so it may be a read error. The V gene is TRBV13, the J gene TRBJ2-1; 10 positions agree with TRBD2. The CDR3 runs to 15 residues. Trimming cost V 2 bases and J 8 bases; bases outside gene matches: 6. Germline CDR1 reads PRHDT; CDR2 reads FYEKMQ (reference sequence). CDR3 protein: CASSLYLAGAYEQFF. The CDR3, as DNA: TGTGCCAGCAGCTTATATCTAGCGGGGGCTTATGAGCAGTTCTTC.

The gene calls are TRBV6-5 and TRBJ2-3; 8 bases line up with TRBD2. Germline lookup yields CDR1 MNHEY and CDR2 SVGAGI. Trimming took 9 bases from V and 7 from J; bases not matched to a gene: 12. CDR3 length equals 14 residues. The CDR3 spells CASHVLAGQNTQYF. In DNA form, the CDR3 reads TGTGCCAGTCACGTTTTAGCGGGGCAGAATACGCAGTATTTT.

This clonotype was found many times. The V and J genes are TRBV2 and TRBJ1-1; D is unresolved. Germline V gene data show CDR1 as SNHLY and CDR2 as FYNNEI. The CDR3 is 14 amino acids. Trimming shortened V by 2 bases and J by 1 base, and 8 bases separated the two germline ends. The CDR3 sequence is CASSERRWNTEAFF. The CDR3 region has the DNA TGTGCCAGCAGTGAACGGCGGTGGAACACTGAAGCTTTCTTT.

Many counts were recorded for this clonotype. V usage is TRBV2 and J usage is TRBJ2-3, with 9 bases aligning to TRBD2. Unmatched junction bases numbered 9, after V lost 9 bases and J lost 2 bases. From germline, CDR1 is SNHLY and CDR2 FYNNEI. This CDR3 is built from 15 residues. The CDR3 is CASKGAGGPTDTQYF. DNA of the CDR3: TGTGCCAGTAAGGGGGCGGGAGGGCCCACAGATACGCAGTATTTT. Using reference TRBV2 and TRBJ2-3 for the parts outside the CDR3, the full variable domain is EPEVTQTPSHQVTQMGQEVILRCVPISNHLYFYWYRQILGQKVEFLVSFYNNEISEKSEIFDDQFSVERPDGSNFTLKIRSTKLEDSAMYFCASKGAGGPTDTQYFGPGTRLTVL.

The chain joins TRBV9 to TRBJ1-2; D call uncertain. CDR1 is SGDLS, CDR2 YYNGEE, per germline. This CDR3 is 15 amino acids long. The V gene lost 0 bases and the J gene lost 1 base, with 10 bases spanning the gap. Written as DNA, the CDR3 is TGTGCCAGCAGCGTAGGTGCCGGGGATAACTATGGCTACACCTTC. It yields the protein CASSVGAGDNYGYTF.

This chain connects TRBV4-2 to TRBJ2-7; 8 positions match TRBD2. The CDR3 covers 20 residues. CDR1 is LGHNA, CDR2 YNFKEQ, per germline. The J segment lost 0 bases and the V segment lost 0 bases, leaving 16 bases of the junction unmatched. The CDR3 region is CASSQDSAGGETTHSYEQYF. CDR3 nucleotide sequence: TGTGCCAGCAGCCAAGATTCGGCGGGAGGCGAAACTACCCACTCCTACGAGCAGTACTTC.

In this sample, this clonotype turned up many times. The rearrangement links TRBV14 to TRBJ1-2; possible D gene TRBD1, 6 bases. Per germline, CDR1 SGHDN and CDR2 FVKESK. The CDR3 contains 13 residues. The V end lost 5 bases, the J end lost 4 bases, and 11 bases lay between the germline ends. This chain's CDR3 is CASSSAQGYGYTF. In DNA, the CDR3 is TGTGCCAGCAGCTCGGCACAGGGCTATGGCTACACCTTC. Looking up the rest from reference TRBV14 and TRBJ1-2 gives the full variable domain: EAGVTQFPSHSVIEKGQTVTLRCDPISGHDNLYWYRRVMGKEIKFLLHFVKESKQDESGMPNNRFLAERTGGTYSTLKVQPAELEDSGVYFCASSSAQGYGYTFGSGTRLTVV.

This clonotype was recorded many times. The gene calls are TRBV7-3 and TRBJ1-5; no clear D gene. The germline gives CDR1 SGHTA, CDR2 FQGTGA. The CDR3 is made up of 11 amino acids. V was pared by 8 bases and J by 5 bases, with 7 bases between. CDR3: CASAEDQPQHF. In DNA, the CDR3 is TGTGCCAGCGCTGAAGATCAGCCCCAGCATTTT.

The sample holds a few counts of this clonotype. The chain recombines TRBV19 with TRBJ2-2, with a possible D match to TRBD2 (6 bases). V lost 10 bases, J lost 6 bases, and 15 bases lay in between. Germline CDR1 is LNHDA and CDR2 is SQIVND (reference sequence). This CDR3 spans 13 amino acids. The CDR3 DNA reads TGTGCCACTCAGATGGGGGGTGCCGGGGAGCTGTTTTTT. Translating it yields CATQMGGAGELFF.

There are many counts of this clonotype. The genes are TRBV7-3 and TRBJ1-1; TRBD1 is a possible D gene (5 bases). Trimming removed 5 bases at V and 5 bases at J, with 21 bases between. CDR3 length: 16 residues. Germline V gene sequence: CDR1 SGHTA, CDR2 FQGTGA. CDR3 in amino acids: CASSLTGGGARTEAFF. The CDR3 bases are TGTGCCAGCAGCCTCACCGGTGGTGGGGCGCGTACTGAAGCTTTCTTT.

This clonotype turned up a few times. The V gene is TRBV28, the J gene TRBJ1-5; D not certain. The CDR3 has 15 residues. Germline V gene sequence: CDR1 MDHEN, CDR2 SYDVKM. The V end was cut by 2 bases, the J end by 0 bases, with 8 bases between. The CDR3 sequence: CASSLRQYSNQPQHF. The DNA for the CDR3 is TGTGCCAGCAGTTTAAGGCAGTATAGCAATCAGCCCCAGCATTTT.

This clonotype came up many times. The V gene is TRBV7-6, the J gene TRBJ1-2; D may be TRBD1 (6 bases). Trimming stripped 8 bases from V and 4 bases from J, with 11 bases between. From germline, CDR1 is SGHVS and CDR2 FNYEAQ. CDR3 length: 12 amino acids. The CDR3 spells CASGGEGYGYTF. In DNA, the CDR3 is TGTGCCAGCGGGGGCGAGGGCTATGGCTACACCTTC.

This clonotype was observed many times. The chain recombines TRBV12-3 or TRBV12-4 with TRBJ2-7, with D possibly matching TRBD2 (7 bases). V was clipped by 5 bases and J by 6 bases, with 23 bases between them. The CDR3 runs to 16 residues. The DNA for the CDR3 is TGTGCCAGCAGTCGAATTGGGGGGGCCTTGGGCGGCGAGCAGTACTTC. Translating gives CASSRIGGALGGEQYF.

This clonotype has ten or more counts. The rearrangement uses TRBV12-3 or TRBV12-4 and TRBJ2-5; 10 bases fit TRBD2. V dropped 1 base and J dropped 5; count of bases not matched to a gene: 19. The CDR3 totals 20 residues. The CDR3 nucleotides read TGTGCCAGCAGTTTAGTACTAGCGGGATCAAAGGGGAACCCCCCGGAGACCCAGTACTTC. It translates to CASSLVLAGSKGNPPETQYF.